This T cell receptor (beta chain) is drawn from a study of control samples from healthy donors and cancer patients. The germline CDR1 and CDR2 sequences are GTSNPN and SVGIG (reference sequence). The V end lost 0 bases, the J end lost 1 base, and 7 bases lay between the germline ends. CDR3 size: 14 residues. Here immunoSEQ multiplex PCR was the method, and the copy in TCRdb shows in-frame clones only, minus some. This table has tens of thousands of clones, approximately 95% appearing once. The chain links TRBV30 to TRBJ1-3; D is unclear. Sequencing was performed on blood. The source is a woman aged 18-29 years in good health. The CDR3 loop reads CAWSVGQSGNTIYF. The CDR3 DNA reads TGTGCCTGGAGTGTAGGGCAGTCTGGAAACACCATATATTTT.